What follows is one T cell receptor beta chain and its context. Antigen unknown. Method: immunoSEQ multiplex PCR; TCRdb's copy keeps in-frame clones and lacks some. The table includes tens of thousands of clones, about nine tenths detected once. The data derive from a study of OX40 agonist ivuxolimab in advanced cancers. Overall study findings and caveats: At 0.1 to 3.0 mg/kg and by week 6, CD4+ and CD8+ T cells in the blood had expanded clonally.

Trimming left V 3 bases short and J 6 bases short, with 8 bases between. This CDR3 is built from 13 residues. Germline CDR1 and CDR2: SGHAT and FQNNGV. Sequencing was performed on CD4+ or CD8+ T cells sorted from blood, taken in a trial of the OX40 agonist ivuxolimab. The TCR originated in an adult with an advanced solid tumor such as melanoma, head and neck, liver or kidney cancer. V usage is TRBV11-2 and J usage is TRBJ2-2; D call uncertain. CDR3 in amino acids: CASSFTSPGELFF. CDR3 sequence (DNA): TGTGCCAGCAGCTTCACAAGTCCCGGGGAGCTGTTTTTT.